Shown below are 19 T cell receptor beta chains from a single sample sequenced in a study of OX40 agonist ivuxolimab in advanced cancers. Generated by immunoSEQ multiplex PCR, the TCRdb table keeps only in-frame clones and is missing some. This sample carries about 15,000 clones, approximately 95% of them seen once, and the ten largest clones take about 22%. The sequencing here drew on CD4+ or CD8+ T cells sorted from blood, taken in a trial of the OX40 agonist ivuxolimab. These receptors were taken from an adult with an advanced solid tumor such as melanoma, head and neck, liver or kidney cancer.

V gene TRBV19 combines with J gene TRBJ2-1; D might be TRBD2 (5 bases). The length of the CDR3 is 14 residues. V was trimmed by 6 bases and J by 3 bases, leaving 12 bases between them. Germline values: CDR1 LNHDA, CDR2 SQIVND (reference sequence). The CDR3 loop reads CASRLGEHYNEQFF. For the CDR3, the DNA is TGTGCCAGTAGGCTCGGGGAACACTACAATGAGCAGTTCTTC.

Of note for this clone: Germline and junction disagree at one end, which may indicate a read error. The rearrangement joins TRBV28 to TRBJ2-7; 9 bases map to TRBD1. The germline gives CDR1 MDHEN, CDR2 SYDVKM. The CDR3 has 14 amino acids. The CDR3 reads CASGWTGVSDEQYF. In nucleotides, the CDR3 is TGTGCCAGCGGCTGGACAGGGGTCTCCGACGAGCAGTACTTC.

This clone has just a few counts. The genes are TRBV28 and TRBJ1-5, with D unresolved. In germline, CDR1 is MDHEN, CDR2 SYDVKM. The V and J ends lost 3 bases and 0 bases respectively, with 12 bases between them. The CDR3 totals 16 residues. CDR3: CASSFWAVNSNQPQHF. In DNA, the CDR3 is TGTGCCAGCAGTTTTTGGGCAGTAAATAGCAATCAGCCCCAGCATTTT.

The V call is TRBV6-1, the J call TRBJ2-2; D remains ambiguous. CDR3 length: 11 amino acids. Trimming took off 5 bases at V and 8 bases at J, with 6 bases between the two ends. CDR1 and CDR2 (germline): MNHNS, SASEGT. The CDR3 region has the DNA TGTGCCAGCAGTTACGGAGGGGAGCTGTTTTTT. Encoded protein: CASSYGGELFF.

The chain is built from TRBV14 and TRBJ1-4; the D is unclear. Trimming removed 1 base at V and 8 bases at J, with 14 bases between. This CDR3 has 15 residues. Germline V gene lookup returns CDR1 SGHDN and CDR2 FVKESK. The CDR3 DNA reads TGTGCCAGCAGCCAAGGGGTGGCAGGAGGGGAAAAACTGTTTTTT. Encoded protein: CASSQGVAGGEKLFF.

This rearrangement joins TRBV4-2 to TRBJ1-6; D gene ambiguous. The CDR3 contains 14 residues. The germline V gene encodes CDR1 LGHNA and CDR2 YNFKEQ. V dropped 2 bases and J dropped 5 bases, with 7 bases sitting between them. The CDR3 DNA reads TGTGCCAGCAGCCAATTGAGCCATAATTCACCCCTCCACTTT. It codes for CASSQLSHNSPLHF.

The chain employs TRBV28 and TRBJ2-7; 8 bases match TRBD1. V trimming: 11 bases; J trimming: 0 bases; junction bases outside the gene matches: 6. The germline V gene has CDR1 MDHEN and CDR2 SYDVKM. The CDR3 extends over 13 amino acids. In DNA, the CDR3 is TGTGCCTCGGGACAGGAAATCTCCTACGAGCAGTACTTC. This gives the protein CASGQEISYEQYF.

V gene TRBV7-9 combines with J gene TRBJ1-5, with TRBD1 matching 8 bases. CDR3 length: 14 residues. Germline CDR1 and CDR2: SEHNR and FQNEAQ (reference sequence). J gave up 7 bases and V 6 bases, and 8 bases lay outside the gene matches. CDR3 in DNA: TGTGCCAGCAGTTTTACAGGGGGAAGGCAGCCCCAGCATTTT. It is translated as CASSFTGGRQPQHF.

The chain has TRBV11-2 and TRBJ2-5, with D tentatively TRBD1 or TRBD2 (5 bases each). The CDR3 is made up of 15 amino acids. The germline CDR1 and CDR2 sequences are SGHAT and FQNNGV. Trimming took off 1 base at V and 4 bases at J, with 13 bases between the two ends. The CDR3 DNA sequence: TGTGCCAGCAGCTTAGTGGGACCTAACTTAGAGACCCAGTACTTC. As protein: CASSLVGPNLETQYF. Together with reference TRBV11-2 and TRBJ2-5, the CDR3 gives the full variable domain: EAGVAQSPRYKIIEKRQSVAFWCNPISGHATLYWYQQILGQGPKLLIQFQNNGVVDDSQLPKDRFSAERLKGVDSTLKIQPAKLEDSAVYLCASSLVGPNLETQYFGPGTRLLVL.

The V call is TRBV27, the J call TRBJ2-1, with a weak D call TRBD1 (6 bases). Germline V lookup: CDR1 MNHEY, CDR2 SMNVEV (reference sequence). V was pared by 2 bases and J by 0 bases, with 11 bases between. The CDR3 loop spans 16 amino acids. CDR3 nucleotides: TGTGCCAGCAGTTTAGGGGGCGAACTCTCCTACAATGAGCAGTTCTTC. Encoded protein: CASSLGGELSYNEQFF.

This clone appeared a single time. As DNA, the CDR3 is TGTGCCAGCAGTTGGGGGACCGGGGAGCTGTTTTTT. As protein: CASSWGTGELFF. The gene calls are TRBV6-5 and TRBJ2-2, with D tentatively TRBD1 or TRBD2 (5 bases each). The V end lost 4 bases, the J end lost 5 bases, and 5 bases lay between the germline ends. The CDR3 totals 12 residues. CDR1 and CDR2 from the germline V gene are MNHEY and SVGAGI.

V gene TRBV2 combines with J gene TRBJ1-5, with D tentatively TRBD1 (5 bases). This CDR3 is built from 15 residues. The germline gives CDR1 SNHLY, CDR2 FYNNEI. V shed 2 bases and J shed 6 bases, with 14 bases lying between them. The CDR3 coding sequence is TGTGCCAGCAGTGAACGGGACGAATATAGTCAGCCCCAGCATTTT. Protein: CASSERDEYSQPQHF.

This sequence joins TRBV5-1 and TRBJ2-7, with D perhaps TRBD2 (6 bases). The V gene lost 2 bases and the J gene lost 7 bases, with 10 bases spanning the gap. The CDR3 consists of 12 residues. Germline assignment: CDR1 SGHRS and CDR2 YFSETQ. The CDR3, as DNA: TGCGCCAGCAGCTTAAGCGGGTTTGAGCAGTACTTC. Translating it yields CASSLSGFEQYF. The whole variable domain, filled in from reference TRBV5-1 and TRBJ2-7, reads KAGVTQTPRYLIKTRGQQVTLSCSPISGHRSVSWYQQTPGQGLQFLFEYFSETQRNKGNFPGRFSGRQFSNSRSEMNVSTLELGDSALYLCASSLSGFEQYFGPGTRLTVT.

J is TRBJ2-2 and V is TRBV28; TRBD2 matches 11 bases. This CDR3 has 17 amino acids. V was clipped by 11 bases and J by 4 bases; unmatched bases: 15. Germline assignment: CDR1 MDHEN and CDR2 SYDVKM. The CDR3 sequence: CAGQKTSGKPSTGELFF. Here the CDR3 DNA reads TGTGCCGGCCAAAAGACTAGCGGGAAACCCAGCACCGGGGAGCTGTTTTTT.

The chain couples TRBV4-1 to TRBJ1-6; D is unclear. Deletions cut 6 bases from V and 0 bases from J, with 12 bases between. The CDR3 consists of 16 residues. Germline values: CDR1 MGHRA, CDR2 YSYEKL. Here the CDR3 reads CASRPVGSSYNSPLHF. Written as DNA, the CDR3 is TGCGCCAGCAGGCCGGTTGGGAGCTCCTATAATTCACCCCTCCACTTT.

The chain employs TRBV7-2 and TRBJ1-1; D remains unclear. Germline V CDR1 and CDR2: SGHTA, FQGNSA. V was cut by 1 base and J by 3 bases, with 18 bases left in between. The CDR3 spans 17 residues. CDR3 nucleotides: TGTGCCAGCAGCTTAGGGGCTTATTGGGGTGCCGACACTGAAGCTTTCTTT. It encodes CASSLGAYWGADTEAFF.

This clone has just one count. The CDR3 sequence is CASSPRYPPGELFF. In DNA form, the CDR3 reads TGTGCCAGCAGCCCCCGATATCCACCCGGGGAGCTGTTTTTT. V gene TRBV9 combines with J gene TRBJ2-2; D not resolved. Trimming stripped 4 bases from V and 6 bases from J, with 13 bases between. CDR1 and CDR2 (germline): SGDLS, YYNGEE. The CDR3 has 14 amino acids.

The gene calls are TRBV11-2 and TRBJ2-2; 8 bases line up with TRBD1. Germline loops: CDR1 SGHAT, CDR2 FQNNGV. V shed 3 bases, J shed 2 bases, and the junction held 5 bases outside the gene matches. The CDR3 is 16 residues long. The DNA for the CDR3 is TGTGCCAGCAGCTTTAACAGGGGGACTAACACCGGGGAGCTGTTTTTT. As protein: CASSFNRGTNTGELFF.

The CDR3 loop reads CASSTLRGATEAFF. The DNA of the CDR3 is TGTGCCAGCAGTACACTACGCGGGGCAACTGAAGCTTTCTTT. This sequence joins TRBV6-5 and TRBJ1-1, with a weak D call TRBD1 (5 bases). The ends were cut back, 5 bases at V and 5 bases at J, with 15 bases in the middle. Per the germline V gene, CDR1 is MNHEY and CDR2 is SVGAGI. The CDR3 contains 14 residues.